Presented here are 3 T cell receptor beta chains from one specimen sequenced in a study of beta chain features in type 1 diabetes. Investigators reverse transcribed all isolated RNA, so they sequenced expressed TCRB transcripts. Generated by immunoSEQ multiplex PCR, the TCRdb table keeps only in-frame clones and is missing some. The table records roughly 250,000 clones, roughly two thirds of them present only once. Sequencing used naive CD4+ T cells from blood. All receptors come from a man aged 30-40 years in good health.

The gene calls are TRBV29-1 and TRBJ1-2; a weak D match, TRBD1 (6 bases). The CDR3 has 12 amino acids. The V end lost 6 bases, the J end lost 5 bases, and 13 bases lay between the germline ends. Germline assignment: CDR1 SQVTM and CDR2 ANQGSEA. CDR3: CSVNREGYGYTF. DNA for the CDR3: TGCAGCGTGAACAGGGAGGGATATGGCTACACCTTC. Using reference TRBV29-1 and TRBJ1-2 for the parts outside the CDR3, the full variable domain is SAVISQKPSRDICQRGTSLTIQCQVDSQVTMMFWYRQQPGQSLTLIATANQGSEATYESGFVIDKFPISRPNLTFSTLTVSNMSPEDSSIYLCSVNREGYGYTFGSGTRLTVV.

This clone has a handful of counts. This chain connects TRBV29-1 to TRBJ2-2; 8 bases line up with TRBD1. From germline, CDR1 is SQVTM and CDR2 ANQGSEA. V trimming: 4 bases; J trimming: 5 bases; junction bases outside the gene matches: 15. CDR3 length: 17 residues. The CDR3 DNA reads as TGCAGCGTTGGAAACCCCAGGGGGCCGAAGGGAACCGGGGAGCTGTTTTTT. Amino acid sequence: CSVGNPRGPKGTGELFF.

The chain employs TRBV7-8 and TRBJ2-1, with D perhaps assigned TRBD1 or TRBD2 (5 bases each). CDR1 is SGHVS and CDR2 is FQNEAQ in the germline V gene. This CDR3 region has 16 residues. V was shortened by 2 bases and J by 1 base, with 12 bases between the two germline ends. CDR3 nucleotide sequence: TGTGCCAGCAGCTTACAGGGACCTGGTTCCTACAATGAGCAGTTCTTC. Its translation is CASSLQGPGSYNEQFF.